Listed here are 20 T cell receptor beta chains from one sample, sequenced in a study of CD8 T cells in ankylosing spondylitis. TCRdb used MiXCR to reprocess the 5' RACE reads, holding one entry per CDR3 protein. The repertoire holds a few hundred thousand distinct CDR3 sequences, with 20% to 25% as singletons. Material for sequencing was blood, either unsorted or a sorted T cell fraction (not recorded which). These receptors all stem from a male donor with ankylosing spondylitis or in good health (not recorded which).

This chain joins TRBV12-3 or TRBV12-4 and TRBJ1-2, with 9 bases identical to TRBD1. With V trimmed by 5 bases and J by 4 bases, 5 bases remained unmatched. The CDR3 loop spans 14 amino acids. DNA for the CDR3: TGTGCCAGCAGTAACCTACAGGGGGCCTATGGCTACACCTTC. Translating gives CASSNLQGAYGYTF.

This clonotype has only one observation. The CDR3 reads CASSQDPGGAWADTQYF. CDR3 in DNA: TGCGCCAGCAGCCAAGATCCTGGGGGGGCTTGGGCCGATACGCAGTATTTT. V and J are TRBV4-1 and TRBJ2-3; a possible D gene is TRBD2 (7 bases). Trimming removed 0 bases from V and 6 bases from J, with 19 bases in between. Germline V gene lookup returns CDR1 MGHRA and CDR2 YSYEKL. This CDR3 spans 17 amino acids.

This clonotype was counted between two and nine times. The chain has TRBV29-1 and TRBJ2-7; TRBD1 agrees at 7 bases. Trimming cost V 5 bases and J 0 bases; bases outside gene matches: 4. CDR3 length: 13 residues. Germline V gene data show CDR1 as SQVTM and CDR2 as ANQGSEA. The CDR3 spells CSVPGQHSYEQYF. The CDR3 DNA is TGCAGCGTTCCGGGACAGCACTCCTACGAGCAGTACTTC.

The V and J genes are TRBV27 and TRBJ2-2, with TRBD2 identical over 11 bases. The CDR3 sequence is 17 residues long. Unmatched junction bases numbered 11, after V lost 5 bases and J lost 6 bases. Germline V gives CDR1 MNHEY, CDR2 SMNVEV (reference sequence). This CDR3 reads CASSPFGLAGGPGELFF. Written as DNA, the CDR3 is TGTGCCAGCAGTCCTTTCGGGCTAGCGGGGGGACCCGGGGAGCTGTTTTTT.

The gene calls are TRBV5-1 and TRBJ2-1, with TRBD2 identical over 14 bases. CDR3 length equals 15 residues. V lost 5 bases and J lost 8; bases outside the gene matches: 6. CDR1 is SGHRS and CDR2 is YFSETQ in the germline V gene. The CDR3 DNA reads TGCGCCAGCAGTCGGACTAGCGGGGGGCGCGATGAGCAGTTCTTC. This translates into CASSRTSGGRDEQFF.

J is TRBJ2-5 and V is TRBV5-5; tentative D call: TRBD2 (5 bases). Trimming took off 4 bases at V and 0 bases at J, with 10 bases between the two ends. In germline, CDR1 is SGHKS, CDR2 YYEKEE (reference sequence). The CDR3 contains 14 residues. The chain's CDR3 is CASSLPGNQETQYF. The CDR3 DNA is TGTGCCAGCAGCCTTCCGGGGAACCAAGAGACCCAGTACTTC.

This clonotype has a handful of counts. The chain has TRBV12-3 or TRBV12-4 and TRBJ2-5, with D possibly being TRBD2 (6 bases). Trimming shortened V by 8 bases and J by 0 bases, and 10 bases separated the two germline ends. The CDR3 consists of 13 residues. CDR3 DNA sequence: TGTGCCAGCGCGGGGAGCAACCAAGAGACCCAGTACTTC. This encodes CASAGSNQETQYF.

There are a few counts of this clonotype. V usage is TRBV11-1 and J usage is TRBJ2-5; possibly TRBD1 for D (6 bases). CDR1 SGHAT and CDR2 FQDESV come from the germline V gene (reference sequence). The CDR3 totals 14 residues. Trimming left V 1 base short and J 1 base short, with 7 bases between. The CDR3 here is CASSLGTVQETQYF. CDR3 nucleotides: TGTGCCAGCAGCTTAGGGACAGTCCAAGAGACCCAGTACTTC.

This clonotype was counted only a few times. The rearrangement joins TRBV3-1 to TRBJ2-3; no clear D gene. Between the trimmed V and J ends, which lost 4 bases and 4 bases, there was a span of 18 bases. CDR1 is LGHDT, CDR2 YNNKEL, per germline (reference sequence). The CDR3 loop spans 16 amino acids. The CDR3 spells CASSLIWTLSPDTQYF. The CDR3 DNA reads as TGTGCCAGCAGCCTTATATGGACCCTCTCGCCAGATACGCAGTATTTT.

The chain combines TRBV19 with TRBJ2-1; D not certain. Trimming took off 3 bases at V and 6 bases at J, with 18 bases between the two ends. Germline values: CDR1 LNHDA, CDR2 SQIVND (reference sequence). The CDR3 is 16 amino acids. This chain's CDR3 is CASSIGFYGSGNEQFF. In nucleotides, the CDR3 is TGTGCCAGTAGTATCGGGTTTTATGGCTCCGGCAATGAGCAGTTCTTC.

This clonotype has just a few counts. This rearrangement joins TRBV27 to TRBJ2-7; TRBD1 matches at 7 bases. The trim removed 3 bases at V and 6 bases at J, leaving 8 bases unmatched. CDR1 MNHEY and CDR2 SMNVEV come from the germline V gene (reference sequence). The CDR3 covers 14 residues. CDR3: CASSFGTVSGEQYF. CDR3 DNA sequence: TGTGCCAGCAGTTTCGGGACAGTAAGCGGCGAGCAGTACTTC.

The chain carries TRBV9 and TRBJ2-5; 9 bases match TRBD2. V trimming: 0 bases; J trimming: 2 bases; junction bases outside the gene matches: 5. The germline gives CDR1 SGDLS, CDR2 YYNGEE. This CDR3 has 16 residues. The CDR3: CASSVVSGGLQETQYF. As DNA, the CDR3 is TGTGCCAGCAGCGTAGTCAGCGGGGGGTTGCAAGAGACCCAGTACTTC.

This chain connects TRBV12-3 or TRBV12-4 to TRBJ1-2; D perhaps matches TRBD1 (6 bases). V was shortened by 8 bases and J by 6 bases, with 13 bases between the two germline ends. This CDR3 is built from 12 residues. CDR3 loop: CASVIGGHGYTF. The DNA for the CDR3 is TGTGCCAGCGTCATTGGGGGGCATGGCTACACCTTC.

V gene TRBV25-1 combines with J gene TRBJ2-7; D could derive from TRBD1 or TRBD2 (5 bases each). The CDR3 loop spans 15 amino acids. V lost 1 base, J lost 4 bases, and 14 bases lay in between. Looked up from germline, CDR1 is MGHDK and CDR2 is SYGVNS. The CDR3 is CASSEWDGEMYEQYF. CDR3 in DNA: TGTGCCAGCAGTGAATGGGACGGGGAGATGTACGAGCAGTACTTC.

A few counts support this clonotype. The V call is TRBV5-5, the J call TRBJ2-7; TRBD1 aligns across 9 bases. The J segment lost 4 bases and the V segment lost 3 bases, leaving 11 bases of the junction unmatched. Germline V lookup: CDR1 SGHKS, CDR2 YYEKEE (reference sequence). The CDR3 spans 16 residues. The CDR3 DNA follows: TGTGCCAGCAGCTCCGGGACAGGGAATCATTGGTACGAGCAGTACTTC. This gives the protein CASSSGTGNHWYEQYF.

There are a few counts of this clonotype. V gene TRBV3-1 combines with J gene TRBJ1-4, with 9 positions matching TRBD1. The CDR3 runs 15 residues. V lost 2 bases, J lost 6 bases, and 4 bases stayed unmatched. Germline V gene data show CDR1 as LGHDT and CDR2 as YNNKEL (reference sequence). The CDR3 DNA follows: TGTGCCAGCAGCCAACTGACAGGGGGGGATGAAAAACTGTTTTTT. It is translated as CASSQLTGGDEKLFF.

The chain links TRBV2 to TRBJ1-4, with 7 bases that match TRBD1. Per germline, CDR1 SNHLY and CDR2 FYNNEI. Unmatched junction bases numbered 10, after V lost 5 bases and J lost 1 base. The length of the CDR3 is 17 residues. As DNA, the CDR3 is TGTGCCAGCAGTCCACAAGACAGGGCGGAAACTAATGAAAAACTGTTTTTT. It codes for CASSPQDRAETNEKLFF.

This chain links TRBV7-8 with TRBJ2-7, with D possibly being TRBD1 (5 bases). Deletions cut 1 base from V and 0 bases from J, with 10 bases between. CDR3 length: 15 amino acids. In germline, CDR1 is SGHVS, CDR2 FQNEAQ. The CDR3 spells CASSLEDTISYEQYF. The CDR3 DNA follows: TGTGCCAGCAGCTTAGAGGACACCATCTCCTACGAGCAGTACTTC.

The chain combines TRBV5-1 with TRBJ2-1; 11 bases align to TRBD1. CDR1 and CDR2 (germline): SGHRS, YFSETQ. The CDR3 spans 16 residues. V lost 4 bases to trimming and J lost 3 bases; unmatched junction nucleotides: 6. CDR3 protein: CASSETGTGGYNEQFF. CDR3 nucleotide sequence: TGCGCCAGCAGCGAGACCGGGACAGGGGGCTACAATGAGCAGTTCTTC. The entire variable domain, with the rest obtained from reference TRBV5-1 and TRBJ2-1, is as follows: KAGVTQTPRYLIKTRGQQVTLSCSPISGHRSVSWYQQTPGQGLQFLFEYFSETQRNKGNFPGRFSGRQFSNSRSEMNVSTLELGDSALYLCASSETGTGGYNEQFFGPGTRLTVL.

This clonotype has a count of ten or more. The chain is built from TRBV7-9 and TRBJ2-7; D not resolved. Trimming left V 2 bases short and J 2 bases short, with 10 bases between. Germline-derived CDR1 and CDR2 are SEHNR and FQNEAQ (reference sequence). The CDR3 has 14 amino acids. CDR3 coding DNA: TGTGCCAGCAGCTTAAGTGGTCGAACCTACGAGCAGTACTTC. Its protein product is CASSLSGRTYEQYF.